This T cell receptor beta chain was found in a study of blood T cell repertoires in COVID-19. As for the study in general: Sources were T cells, B-cell-depleted T cells, or PBMCs; the material itself was cDNA or gDNA.

Sequencing used immunoSEQ multiplex PCR; TCRdb keeps in-frame clones, though not all of them. The sample yields 110,000 to 150,000 clones, over 70% seen once. The receptor was derived from an older man who had recovered from COVID-19. Source material: peripheral blood.

DNA of the CDR3: TGTGCCAGCAGCGTCGGAGGGAGGTCCTACGAGCAGTACTTC. Amino acids: CASSVGGRSYEQYF. The chain links TRBV9 to TRBJ2-7; a weak D match, TRBD2 (6 bases). The CDR3 loop spans 14 amino acids. Trimming pared 2 bases from V and 1 base from J, leaving 10 bases between. Germline V gene data show CDR1 as SGDLS and CDR2 as YYNGEE.